This section outlines one T cell receptor (beta chain) sequence together with its context. What it binds is not known. The data stem from a study of Ad26.COV2.S vaccination and SARS-CoV-2 variants. Study-wide background: Administration of Ad26.COV2.S was intramuscular, either once or twice 56 days apart. Study outcomes and limitations: Vaccinees reportedly had broad spike-specific CD8+ and CD4+ T cell responses.

V lost 7 bases and J 4 bases, leaving 16 bases between the germline ends. There are 14 residues in the CDR3. Germline loops: CDR1 SGHTA, CDR2 FQGNSA. Described treatment: about 20 received Ad26.COV2.S at low or high dose, single or two shots; 5 received placebo; per-sample allocation not given. Vaccine and placebo recipients were sampled on day 63 after the first injection. TCRdb's copy holds only in-frame clones and misses some; the assay was immunoSEQ multiplex PCR. Seen here are more than 300,000 clones, around 88% observed once, and the top ten hold about 11%. The chain joins TRBV7-2 to TRBJ1-2; D is perhaps TRBD1 (5 bases). This material consisted of peripheral blood, taken in a trial of Ad26.COV2.S vaccine versus placebo. The clonotype comes from a person between 18 and 59 years old who received the Ad26.COV2.S COVID-19 vaccine or a placebo. The CDR3: CASTPTGTAYGYTF. In nucleotides, the CDR3 is TGTGCCAGCACCCCAACCGGGACTGCCTATGGCTACACCTTC.